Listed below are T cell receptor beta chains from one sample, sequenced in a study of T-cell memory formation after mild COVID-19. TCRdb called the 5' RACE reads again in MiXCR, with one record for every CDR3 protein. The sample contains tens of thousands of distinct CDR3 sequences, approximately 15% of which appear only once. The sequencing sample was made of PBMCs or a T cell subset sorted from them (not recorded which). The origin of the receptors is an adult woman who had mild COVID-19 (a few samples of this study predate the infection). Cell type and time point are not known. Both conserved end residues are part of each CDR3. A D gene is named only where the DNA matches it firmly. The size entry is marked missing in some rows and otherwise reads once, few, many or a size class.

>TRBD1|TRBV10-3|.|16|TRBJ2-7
TGTGCCATCAGTGATAGGGACAGGGGTCACTCCTACGAGCAGTACTTC
CAISDRDRGHSYEQYF
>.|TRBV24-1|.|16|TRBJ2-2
TGTGCCACCAGTGACCCAGGGGTCCTCACGGGTGGGGAGCTGTTTTTT
CATSDPGVLTGGELFF
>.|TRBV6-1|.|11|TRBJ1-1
TGTGCCAGCAGTGAAGTAATACAAGCTTTCTTT
CASSEVIQAFF
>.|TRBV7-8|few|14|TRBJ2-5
TGTGCCAGCAGCTTGCGGGCTCTAGAAGAGACCCAGTACTTC
CASSLRALEETQYF
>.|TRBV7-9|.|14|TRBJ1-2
TGTGCCAGCACCAACTACACGAGGGGCTATGGCTACACCTTC
CASTNYTRGYGYTF
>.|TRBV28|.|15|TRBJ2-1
TGTGCCAGCAGTTTAAACTACCCCTTCAACGATGAGCAGTTCTTC
CASSLNYPFNDEQFF
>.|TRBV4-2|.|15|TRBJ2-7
TGTGCCAGCAGCCAAGAAACGGTGGGCTCCTACGAGCAGTACTTC
CASSQETVGSYEQYF
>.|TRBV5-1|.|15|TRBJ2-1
TGCGCCAGCAGCTTGGCGACTAGAGGGAATCATGAGCAGTTCTTC
CASSLATRGNHEQFF
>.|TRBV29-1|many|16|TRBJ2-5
TGCAGCGTTGTCACCCGATTCCTGGGGCGGAGAGAGACCCAGTACTTC
CSVVTRFLGRRETQYF
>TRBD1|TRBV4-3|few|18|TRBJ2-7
TGCGCCAGCAGCCAATTTGGGTTAGTGGGGGACAGTTCCTACGAGCAGTACTTC
CASSQFGLVGDSSYEQYF
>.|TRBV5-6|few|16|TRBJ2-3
TGTGCCAGCAGCTTGACGGACGGGAACCGAGTAGATACGCAGTATTTT
CASSLTDGNRVDTQYF
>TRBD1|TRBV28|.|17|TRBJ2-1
TGTGCCAGCAGGGCCGGGACAGGGAATTGGATCTACAATGAGCAGTTCTTC
CASRAGTGNWIYNEQFF
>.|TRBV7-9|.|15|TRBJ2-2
TGTGCCAGCACCCCTCCAAACGGGAACACCGGGGAGCTGTTTTTT
CASTPPNGNTGELFF
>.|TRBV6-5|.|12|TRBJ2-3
TGTGCCAGCCGGGGTACGTCGGATACGCAGTATTTT
CASRGTSDTQYF
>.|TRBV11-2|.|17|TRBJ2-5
TGTGCCAGCAGCTTAGCCCCGGGGCAGCTGTTCCAAGAGACCCAGTACTTC
CASSLAPGQLFQETQYF
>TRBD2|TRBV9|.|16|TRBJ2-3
TGTGCCAGCAGCCTTGGCGTGGCGGGAGAATCAGATACGCAGTATTTT
CASSLGVAGESDTQYF
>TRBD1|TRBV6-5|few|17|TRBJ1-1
TGTGCCAGCAGTTACTTAGGGGGCCACTACGACAACACTGAAGCTTTCTTT
CASSYLGGHYDNTEAFF
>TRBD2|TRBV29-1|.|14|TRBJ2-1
TGCAGCGTTGTTGGGACTAGCGGGGGGAATGAGCAGTTCTTC
CSVVGTSGGNEQFF
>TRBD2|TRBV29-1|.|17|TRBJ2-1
TGCAGCGTTGAAGGTGACCTCCGGGGAGGGTCCTACAATGAGCAGTTCTTC
CSVEGDLRGGSYNEQFF
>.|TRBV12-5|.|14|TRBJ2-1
TGTGCTAGTGGTTTGTGGGGGGATTACAATGAGCAGTTCTTC
CASGLWGDYNEQFF
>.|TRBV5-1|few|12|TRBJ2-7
TGCGCCAGCAGCCCTTCGAGGGGCGAGCAGTACTTC
CASSPSRGEQYF
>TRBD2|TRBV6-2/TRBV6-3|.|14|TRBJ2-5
TGTGCCAGCAGTGCCATAGCGGGAGGAGAGACCCAGTACTTC
CASSAIAGGETQYF
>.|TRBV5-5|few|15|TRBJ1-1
TGTGCCAGCAGCTTGAGGCCAGGGGCCGGCACTGAAGCTTTCTTT
CASSLRPGAGTEAFF
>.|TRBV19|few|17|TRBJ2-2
TGTGCCAGTAGTTCGGAGCTATATCACCCGAACACCGGGGAGCTGTTTTTT
CASSSELYHPNTGELFF
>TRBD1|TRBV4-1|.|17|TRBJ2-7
TGCGCCAGCAGCCAAGATTGGGGGACAGGTAATTTCTACGAGCAGTACTTC
CASSQDWGTGNFYEQYF
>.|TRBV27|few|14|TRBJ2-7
TGTGCCAGCAGTTTATTGGGGGTTCGCTACGAGCAGTACTTC
CASSLLGVRYEQYF
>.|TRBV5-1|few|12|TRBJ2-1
TGCGCCAGCAGCTTGTTCGGGGATGAGCAGTTCTTC
CASSLFGDEQFF
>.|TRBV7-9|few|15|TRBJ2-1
TGTGCCAGCAGCCCGCACGTCCAGGGTCTCAATGAGCAGTTCTTC
CASSPHVQGLNEQFF
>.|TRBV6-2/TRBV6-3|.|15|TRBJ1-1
TGTGCCAGTCTTAACGTCGCAGGGGTGAACACTGAAGCTTTCTTT
CASLNVAGVNTEAFF
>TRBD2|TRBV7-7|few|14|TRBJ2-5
TGTGCCAGCAGCCCATACCCCGGGGGGGAGACCCAGTACTTC
CASSPYPGGETQYF
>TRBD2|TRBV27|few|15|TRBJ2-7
TGTGCCAGCAGTTATCTCGGGACTAGTGACTACGAGCAGTACTTC
CASSYLGTSDYEQYF
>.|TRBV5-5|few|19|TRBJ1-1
TGTGCCAGCAGCTCTGAGGTCCGAGTTCGACAAGCTTCGGACACTGAAGCTTTCTTT
CASSSEVRVRQASDTEAFF
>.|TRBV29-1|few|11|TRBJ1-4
TGCAGCGTTGAAAGGCAGGAAAAACTGTTTTTT
CSVERQEKLFF